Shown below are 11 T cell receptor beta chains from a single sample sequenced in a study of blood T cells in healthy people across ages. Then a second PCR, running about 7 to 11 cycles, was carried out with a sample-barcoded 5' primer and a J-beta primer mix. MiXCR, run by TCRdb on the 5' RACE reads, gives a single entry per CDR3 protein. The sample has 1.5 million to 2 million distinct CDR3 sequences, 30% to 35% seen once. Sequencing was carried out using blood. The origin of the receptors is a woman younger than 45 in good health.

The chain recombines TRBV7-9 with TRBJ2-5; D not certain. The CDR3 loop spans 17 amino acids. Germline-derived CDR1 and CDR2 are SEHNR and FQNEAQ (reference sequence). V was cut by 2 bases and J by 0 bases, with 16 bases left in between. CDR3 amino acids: CASSLSGVGTHQETQYF. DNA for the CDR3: TGTGCCAGCAGCTTAAGTGGGGTTGGCACCCACCAAGAGACCCAGTACTTC.

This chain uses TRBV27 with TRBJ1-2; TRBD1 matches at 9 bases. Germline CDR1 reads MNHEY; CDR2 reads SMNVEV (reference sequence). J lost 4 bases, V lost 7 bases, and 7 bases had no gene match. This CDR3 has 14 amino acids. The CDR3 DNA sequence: TGTGCCAGCACCTCGACAGGGGGGAGCTATGGCTACACCTTC. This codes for CASTSTGGSYGYTF.

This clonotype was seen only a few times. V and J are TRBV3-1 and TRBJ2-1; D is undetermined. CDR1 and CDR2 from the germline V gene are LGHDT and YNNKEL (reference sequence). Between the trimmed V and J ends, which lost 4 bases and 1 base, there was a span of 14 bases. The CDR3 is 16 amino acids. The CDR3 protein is CASSPGPPGSYNEQFF. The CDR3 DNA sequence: TGTGCCAGCAGCCCCGGACCCCCCGGGTCCTACAATGAGCAGTTCTTC.

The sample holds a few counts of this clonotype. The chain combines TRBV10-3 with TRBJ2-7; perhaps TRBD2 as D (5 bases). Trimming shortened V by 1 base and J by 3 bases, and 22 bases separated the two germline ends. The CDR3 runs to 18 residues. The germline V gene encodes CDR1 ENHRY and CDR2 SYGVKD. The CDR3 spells CAISELHGNTKSDYEQYF. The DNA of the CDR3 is TGTGCCATCAGTGAGTTACACGGGAACACCAAGTCGGACTACGAGCAGTACTTC.

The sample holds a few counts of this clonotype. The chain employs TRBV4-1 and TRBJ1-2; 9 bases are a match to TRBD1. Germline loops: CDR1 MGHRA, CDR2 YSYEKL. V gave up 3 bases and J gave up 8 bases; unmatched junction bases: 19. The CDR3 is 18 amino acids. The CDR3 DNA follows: TGCGCCAGCAGCCAGGCCAACTCCGGGACAGGGAAAGTTGGAGGCTACACCTTC. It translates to CASSQANSGTGKVGGYTF.

CDR3 coding DNA: TGCGCCAGCAGCTGGCGGGAGAATGAGCAGTTCTTC. It translates to CASSWRENEQFF. The chain carries TRBV5-1 and TRBJ2-1; 7 bases align to TRBD2. The germline V gene encodes CDR1 SGHRS and CDR2 YFSETQ. The CDR3 runs to 12 residues. V dropped 3 bases and J dropped 7; count of bases not matched to a gene: 1.

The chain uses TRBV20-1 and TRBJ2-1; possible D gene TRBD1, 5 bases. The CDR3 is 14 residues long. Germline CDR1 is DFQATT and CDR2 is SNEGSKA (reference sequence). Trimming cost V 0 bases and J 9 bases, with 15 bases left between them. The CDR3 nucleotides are TGCAGTGCTAGAGATCAGGGCGGATACGGTGAGCAGTTCTTC. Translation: CSARDQGGYGEQFF.

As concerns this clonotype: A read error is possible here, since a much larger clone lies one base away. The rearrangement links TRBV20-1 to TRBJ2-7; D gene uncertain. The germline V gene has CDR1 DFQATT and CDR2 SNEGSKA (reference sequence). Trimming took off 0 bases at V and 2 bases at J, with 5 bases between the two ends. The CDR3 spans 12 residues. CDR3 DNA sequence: TGCAGTGCTAGAGATTGGCCCTACGAGCAGTACTTC. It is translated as CSARDWPYEQYF.

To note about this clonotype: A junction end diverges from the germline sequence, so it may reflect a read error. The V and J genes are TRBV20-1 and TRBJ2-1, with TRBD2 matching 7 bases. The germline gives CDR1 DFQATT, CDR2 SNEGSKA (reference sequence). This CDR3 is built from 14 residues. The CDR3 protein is CSTRGSGSYNEQFF. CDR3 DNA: TGCAGTACTAGAGGTAGCGGGTCCTACAATGAGCAGTTCTTC.

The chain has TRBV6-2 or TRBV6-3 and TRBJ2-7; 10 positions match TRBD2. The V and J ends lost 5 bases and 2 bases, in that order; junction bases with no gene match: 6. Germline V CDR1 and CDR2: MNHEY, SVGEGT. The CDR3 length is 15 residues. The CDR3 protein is CASSHRTSGTYEQYF. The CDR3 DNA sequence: TGTGCCAGCAGTCACAGGACTAGCGGTACCTACGAGCAGTACTTC.

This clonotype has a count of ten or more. This CDR3 is CASSLLAGVETQYF. DNA for the CDR3: TGTGCCAGCAGTTTACTAGCGGGAGTTGAGACCCAGTACTTC. The rearrangement joins TRBV27 to TRBJ2-5, with 10 bases fitting TRBD2. With V trimmed by 2 bases and J by 5 bases, 2 bases remained unmatched. The CDR3 is made up of 14 amino acids. Germline V gene lookup returns CDR1 MNHEY and CDR2 SMNVEV (reference sequence).